Below, 23 T cell receptor beta chains from the same sample are listed, as sequenced in a study of cytomegalovirus exposure and HLA in healthy donors. Researchers ran the PCR with 60 Vbeta and 13 Jbeta primers. The method was immunoSEQ multiplex PCR; TCRdb's version includes in-frame clones alone and lacks a portion of them. Of nearly 200,000 clones listed, roughly 73% were seen once; the top ten hold approximately 2.1%. The sample was PBMCs. The source is a woman in her twenties or thirties in good health and CMV-seropositive.

The chain recombines TRBV10-3 with TRBJ1-2; 8 bases map to TRBD1. The ends lost 5 bases at V and 5 bases at J; junction bases unmatched: 7. CDR1 ENHRY and CDR2 SYGVKD come from the germline V gene. The CDR3 has 14 residues. As DNA, the CDR3 is TGTGCCATCAGTAAGGGACAGGCCACATATGGCTACACCTTC. It specifies CAISKGQATYGYTF.

The chain combines TRBV19 with TRBJ1-3; no clear D gene. The CDR3 runs 16 residues. The V end lost 3 bases, the J end lost 2 bases, and 14 bases lay between the germline ends. The germline V gene encodes CDR1 LNHDA and CDR2 SQIVND (reference sequence). DNA for the CDR3: TGTGCCAGTAGTATGCTAAGCGAGGCGACTGGAAACACCATATATTTT. It encodes CASSMLSEATGNTIYF.

The J gene is TRBJ2-1, the V gene TRBV4-3, with a tentative D call TRBD1 (5 bases). Trimming shortened V by 0 bases and J by 4 bases, and 10 bases separated the two germline ends. There are 15 residues in the CDR3. Per germline, CDR1 LGHNA and CDR2 YSLEER. The CDR3 nucleotides are TGCGCCAGCAGCCAAGAATCCACAGGATACAATGAGCAGTTCTTC. Protein product: CASSQESTGYNEQFF.

The V call is TRBV7-8, the J call TRBJ1-2; D is unclear. The CDR3 runs to 15 residues. Germline values: CDR1 SGHVS, CDR2 FQNEAQ. V lost 7 bases to trimming and J lost 8 bases, with 23 bases between them. DNA of the CDR3: TGTGCCAGCATCCCTCAGACTGCTGCGGTCGAGGGCTACACCTTC. Translated: CASIPQTAAVEGYTF.

This clone was found a few times. The chain has TRBV18 and TRBJ2-7; TRBD1 might be the D (5 bases). This CDR3 contains 15 residues. V was clipped by 3 bases and J by 3 bases, with 15 bases between them. Germline V gene lookup returns CDR1 KGHSH and CDR2 LQKENI. The CDR3: CASSPGGQGYYEQYF. The CDR3 coding sequence is TGTGCCAGCTCACCTGGTGGGCAGGGTTACTACGAGCAGTACTTC.

Concerning this clone: At one end the junction does not follow the germline gene, possibly because of a read error. V usage is TRBV15 and J usage is TRBJ2-7, with TRBD2 identical over 8 bases. CDR3 length equals 14 residues. Germline CDR1 reads LNHNV; CDR2 reads YYDKDF (reference sequence). CDR3 DNA sequence: TGTGCCACCAGCAGAGATTGGGAGGAGAGCGGGAGAGATTTC. Protein product: CATSRDWEESGRDF.

This chain joins TRBV4-1 and TRBJ2-7; maybe TRBD1 (6 bases). The germline V and J ends were trimmed by 3 bases and 1 base, with 10 bases remaining between them. The CDR3 extends over 14 amino acids. Germline CDR1 is MGHRA and CDR2 is YSYEKL. The CDR3 region is CASSHVGTSYEQYF. The CDR3 DNA is TGCGCCAGCAGCCATGTGGGGACATCCTACGAGCAGTACTTC.

The table lists this clone with a few counts. This chain connects TRBV5-1 to TRBJ1-1; D call uncertain. CDR3 length: 14 residues. Germline-derived CDR1 and CDR2 are SGHRS and YFSETQ. Deletions cut 4 bases from V and 3 bases from J, with 13 bases between. CDR3 sequence (DNA): TGCGCCAGCAGCGAGCCCCTGGCGGACACTGAAGCTTTCTTT. It translates to CASSEPLADTEAFF.

This chain joins TRBV27 and TRBJ2-5; the match to TRBD1 covers 9 bases. This CDR3 has 14 amino acids. The V and J ends lost 5 bases and 5 bases, in that order; junction bases with no gene match: 6. Germline assignment: CDR1 MNHEY and CDR2 SMNVEV (reference sequence). The CDR3 DNA reads TGTGCCAGCAGTGGGGGACAGGGAGGGGAGACCCAGTACTTC. This encodes CASSGGQGGETQYF.

This chain connects TRBV28 to TRBJ2-3; 7 positions match TRBD2. The ends lost 2 bases at V and 4 bases at J; junction bases unmatched: 6. From germline, CDR1 is MDHEN and CDR2 SYDVKM. This CDR3 has 15 amino acids. The CDR3 here is CASSLTRGGADTQYF. CDR3 bases: TGTGCCAGCAGTTTAACGCGGGGAGGGGCAGATACGCAGTATTTT.

The gene calls are TRBV6-5 and TRBJ2-2; the D gene is possibly TRBD2 (5 bases). V was shortened by 4 bases and J by 0 bases, with 6 bases between the two germline ends. CDR1 and CDR2 from the germline V gene are MNHEY and SVGAGI. The CDR3 loop spans 14 amino acids. The CDR3, as DNA: TGTGCCAGCAGTTCCGGGGCGAACACCGGGGAGCTGTTTTTT. It specifies CASSSGANTGELFF.

This chain links TRBV25-1 with TRBJ2-5; 9 positions match TRBD2. Trimming took 5 bases from V and 5 from J; bases not matched to a gene: 6. The CDR3 is 14 amino acids. The germline V gene encodes CDR1 MGHDK and CDR2 SYGVNS. The CDR3 DNA reads as TGTGCCAGCAGTCCTTACCTAGCGGGGGAGACCCAGTACTTC. Translation: CASSPYLAGETQYF.

V and J are TRBV30 and TRBJ1-5; D is undetermined. CDR3 length: 13 amino acids. V lost 1 base to trimming and J lost 6 bases, with 10 bases between them. Germline V CDR1 and CDR2: GTSNPN, SVGIG (reference sequence). CDR3 nucleotide sequence: TGTGCCTGGAGTGGCCCTATCGGTCAGCCCCAGCATTTT. Translating gives CAWSGPIGQPQHF.

This clone occurred a few times. The V gene is TRBV5-1, the J gene TRBJ2-4, with D possibly matching TRBD2 (6 bases). Per germline, CDR1 SGHRS and CDR2 YFSETQ. Trimming removed 2 bases at V and 13 bases at J, with 13 bases between. CDR3 length: 12 amino acids. Here the CDR3 DNA reads TGCGCCAGCAGCTTTTTTGGCCGGGAGCAGTACTTC. Translation gives CASSFFGREQYF.

The rearrangement joins TRBV7-9 to TRBJ2-7; 12 bases agree with TRBD2. The CDR3 contains 16 residues. With 4 bases clipped from V and 3 bases from J, the junction kept 7 bases outside the gene matches. The V gene's germline CDR1 is SEHNR and CDR2 FQNEAQ (reference sequence). The CDR3 region has the DNA TGTGCCAGCAGCTCAGGGCTAGCGGGAGGGATCTACGAGCAGTACTTC. This gives the protein CASSSGLAGGIYEQYF.

On this clone itself: An end of the junction does not agree with germline; a read error may underlie this. The V call is TRBV5-6, the J call TRBJ2-3; possibly TRBD1 for D (5 bases). The germline gives CDR1 SGHDT, CDR2 YYEEEE. The CDR3 has 15 residues. The CDR3 nucleotides are TGTGCCAGCAGTTTGGTAGGGGTTAGCACAGATACGCAGTATTTT. Its translation: CASSLVGVSTDTQYF.

The chain links TRBV7-8 to TRBJ1-2, with D tentatively TRBD1 (6 bases). The germline V and J ends were trimmed by 1 base and 7 bases, with 16 bases remaining between them. Germline lookup yields CDR1 SGHVS and CDR2 FQNEAQ. The CDR3 loop spans 15 amino acids. This CDR3 reads CASSLVAGAPPGYTF. Written as DNA, the CDR3 is TGTGCCAGCAGCTTAGTAGCGGGGGCGCCCCCTGGCTACACCTTC.

The V call is TRBV5-4, the J call TRBJ1-2, with D tentatively TRBD1 (6 bases). Per the germline V gene, CDR1 is SGHNT and CDR2 is YYREEE (reference sequence). The V gene lost 0 bases and the J gene lost 8 bases, with 11 bases spanning the gap. This CDR3 is 13 amino acids long. CDR3 DNA sequence: TGTGCCAGCAGCTTGGGGGGGCGACGGGGCTACACCTTC. It translates to CASSLGGRRGYTF.

This rearrangement joins TRBV5-4 to TRBJ1-2; D not certain. This CDR3 is 13 amino acids long. Germline-derived CDR1 and CDR2 are SGHNT and YYREEE (reference sequence). The ends were cut back, 1 base at V and 2 bases at J, with 6 bases in the middle. Here the CDR3 reads CASSLKQNYGYTF. The CDR3 nucleotides read TGTGCCAGCAGCTTGAAACAGAACTATGGCTACACCTTC.

The chain couples TRBV4-3 to TRBJ2-3; 9 positions match TRBD2. Unmatched junction bases numbered 7, after V lost 0 bases and J lost 3 bases. CDR1 and CDR2 from the germline V gene are LGHNA and YSLEER. The CDR3 consists of 17 residues. The CDR3 sequence is CASSQEGAGGRTDTQYF. For the CDR3, the DNA is TGCGCCAGCAGCCAAGAAGGAGCGGGGGGCCGGACAGATACGCAGTATTTT.

The gene calls are TRBV5-1 and TRBJ2-2; D might be TRBD2 (6 bases). V gave up 4 bases and J gave up 5 bases, with 18 bases separating them. Germline V CDR1 and CDR2: SGHRS, YFSETQ. The CDR3 loop spans 16 amino acids. In DNA form, the CDR3 reads TGCGCCAGCAGCCCCCGGGTGACTGCGGGAACCGGGGAGCTGTTTTTT. This translates into CASSPRVTAGTGELFF. The whole variable domain, filled in from reference TRBV5-1 and TRBJ2-2, reads KAGVTQTPRYLIKTRGQQVTLSCSPISGHRSVSWYQQTPGQGLQFLFEYFSETQRNKGNFPGRFSGRQFSNSRSEMNVSTLELGDSALYLCASSPRVTAGTGELFFGEGSRLTVL.

V usage is TRBV5-1 and J usage is TRBJ2-7; TRBD1 is a possible D gene (5 bases). Germline loops: CDR1 SGHRS, CDR2 YFSETQ. The CDR3 length is 13 residues. Trimming took 4 bases from V and 6 from J, leaving 14 bases between them. CDR3 amino acids: CASSRLGVSEQYF. The CDR3 DNA is TGCGCCAGCAGCCGATTAGGGGTGAGCGAGCAGTACTTC. Together with reference TRBV5-1 and TRBJ2-7, the CDR3 gives the full variable domain: KAGVTQTPRYLIKTRGQQVTLSCSPISGHRSVSWYQQTPGQGLQFLFEYFSETQRNKGNFPGRFSGRQFSNSRSEMNVSTLELGDSALYLCASSRLGVSEQYFGPGTRLTVT.

The chain has TRBV5-1 and TRBJ1-1; 10 bases are shared with TRBD1. The V segment lost 4 bases and the J segment 2 bases; nucleotides outside the gene matches: 11. The CDR3 loop spans 17 amino acids. Germline V gives CDR1 SGHRS, CDR2 YFSETQ. CDR3 sequence: CASSPRPGTGVNTEAFF. The CDR3 bases are TGCGCCAGCAGCCCCCGTCCCGGGACAGGGGTTAACACTGAAGCTTTCTTT. Full variable domain (outside the CDR3, taken from reference TRBV5-1 and TRBJ1-1): KAGVTQTPRYLIKTRGQQVTLSCSPISGHRSVSWYQQTPGQGLQFLFEYFSETQRNKGNFPGRFSGRQFSNSRSEMNVSTLELGDSALYLCASSPRPGTGVNTEAFFGQGTRLTVV.